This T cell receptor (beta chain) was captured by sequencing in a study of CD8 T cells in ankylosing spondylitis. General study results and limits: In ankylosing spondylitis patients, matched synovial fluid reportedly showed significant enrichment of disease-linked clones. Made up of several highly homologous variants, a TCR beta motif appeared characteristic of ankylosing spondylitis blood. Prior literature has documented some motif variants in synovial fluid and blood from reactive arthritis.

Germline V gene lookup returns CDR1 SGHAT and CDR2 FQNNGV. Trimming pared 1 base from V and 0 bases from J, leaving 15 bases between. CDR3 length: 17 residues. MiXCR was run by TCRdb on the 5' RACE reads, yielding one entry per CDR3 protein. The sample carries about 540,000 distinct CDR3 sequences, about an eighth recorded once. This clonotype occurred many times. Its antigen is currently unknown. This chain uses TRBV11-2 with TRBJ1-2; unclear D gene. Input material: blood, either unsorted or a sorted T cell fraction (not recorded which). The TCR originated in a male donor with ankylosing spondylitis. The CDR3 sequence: CASSLVAGLGSNYGYTF. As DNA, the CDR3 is TGTGCCAGCAGCTTAGTGGCGGGGTTAGGCTCTAACTATGGCTACACCTTC.